One sample yielded the 24 T cell receptor beta chains listed below, sequenced in a study of cytomegalovirus exposure and HLA in healthy donors. 13 Jbeta primers and 60 Vbeta primers were used for the PCR. The data were produced by immunoSEQ multiplex PCR, yet TCRdb's version contains in-frame clones alone and is incomplete. Of about 170,000 clones detected, 60% to 80% appear once; the ten largest clones hold approximately 13%. Sequenced material: PBMCs. All receptors come from a woman in her forties or fifties in good health and CMV-seropositive.

In nucleotides, the CDR3 is TGTGCCAGCACCGGGACAGGGGATTCCTACGAGCAGTACTTC. This encodes CASTGTGDSYEQYF. The rearrangement links TRBV25-1 to TRBJ2-7, with 10 bases fitting TRBD1. This CDR3 region has 14 residues. Per germline, CDR1 MGHDK and CDR2 SYGVNS. V was clipped by 7 bases and J by 1 base; unmatched bases: 4.

The gene calls are TRBV19 and TRBJ2-3; tentative D call: TRBD1 (6 bases). This CDR3 has 15 residues. The germline V gene has CDR1 LNHDA and CDR2 SQIVND (reference sequence). Trimming pared 5 bases from V and 3 bases from J, leaving 15 bases between. This CDR3 reads CASSPGAGATDTQYF. DNA of the CDR3: TGTGCCAGTAGTCCCGGGGCAGGGGCTACAGATACGCAGTATTTT.

Of note for this clone: The same CDR3 arises from other DNA sequences in this sample as well. The chain has TRBV13 and TRBJ2-1, with D perhaps matching TRBD2 (5 bases). This CDR3 is built from 15 residues. V lost 5 bases to trimming and J lost 0 bases, with 11 bases between them. Germline V gene lookup returns CDR1 PRHDT and CDR2 FYEKMQ (reference sequence). In DNA, the CDR3 is TGTGCCAGCAGCCCGACGGGGAGCTCCTACAATGAGCAGTTCTTC. Its protein is CASSPTGSSYNEQFF.

V and J are TRBV5-6 and TRBJ1-3; possible D gene TRBD1, 6 bases. The V end lost 2 bases, the J end lost 6 bases, and 12 bases lay between the germline ends. Germline CDR1 is SGHDT and CDR2 is YYEEEE. The CDR3 spans 14 residues. The CDR3 is CASSFGTKLNTIYF. CDR3 coding DNA: TGTGCCAGCAGCTTCGGGACAAAATTAAACACCATATATTTT.

The V call is TRBV27, the J call TRBJ2-7; possible D gene TRBD1, 6 bases. V was trimmed by 0 bases and J by 4 bases, leaving 10 bases between them. Looked up from germline, CDR1 is MNHEY and CDR2 is SMNVEV (reference sequence). The CDR3 is made up of 14 amino acids. The CDR3, as DNA: TGTGCCAGCAGTTTATCCTTACAGGGATACGAGCAGTACTTC. The encoded protein is CASSLSLQGYEQYF.

The sample holds one count of this clone. The V call is TRBV5-5, the J call TRBJ2-7; D unresolved. The V gene's germline CDR1 is SGHKS and CDR2 YYEKEE (reference sequence). The V gene lost 4 bases and the J gene lost 0 bases, with 8 bases spanning the gap. This CDR3 has 13 residues. The CDR3: CASSLTPSYEQYF. Written as DNA, the CDR3 is TGTGCCAGCAGCCTGACACCCTCCTACGAGCAGTACTTC.

The V and J genes are TRBV7-8 and TRBJ2-3, with TRBD1 matching 9 bases. Trimming at V came to 3 bases and at J to 5 bases, leaving 9 bases not matched to a gene. Looked up from germline, CDR1 is SGHVS and CDR2 is FQNEAQ. CDR3 length equals 16 residues. CDR3: CASSFLTGGIRDTQYF. The CDR3 coding sequence is TGTGCCAGCAGCTTCCTGACAGGGGGGATCCGAGATACGCAGTATTTT. The whole variable domain, filled in from reference TRBV7-8 and TRBJ2-3, reads GAGVSQSPRYKVAKRGQDVALRCDPISGHVSLFWYQQALGQGPEFLTYFQNEAQLDKSGLPSDRFFAERPEGSVSTLKIQRTQQEDSAVYLCASSFLTGGIRDTQYFGPGTRLTVL.

The chain has TRBV2 and TRBJ1-1; TRBD1 might be the D (6 bases). Germline CDR1 SNHLY, CDR2 FYNNEI. The length of the CDR3 is 13 residues. V shed 9 bases and J shed 1 base, with 12 bases lying between them. CDR3: CAREQGSNTEAFF. CDR3 DNA sequence: TGTGCCAGGGAACAGGGTTCGAACACTGAAGCTTTCTTT.

J is TRBJ2-7 and V is TRBV2; maybe TRBD2 (6 bases). Looked up from germline, CDR1 is SNHLY and CDR2 is FYNNEI. The V and J ends lost 4 bases and 2 bases respectively, with 12 bases between them. The CDR3 is made up of 14 amino acids. CDR3 nucleotide sequence: TGTGCCAGCAGTGTCGGGGGATCGGCCTACGAGCAGTACTTC. This codes for CASSVGGSAYEQYF.

Here the CDR3 DNA reads TGTGCCAGCAGTTACTCGGAGGAGGGACCTAACGAGCAGTACTTC. Translating it yields CASSYSEEGPNEQYF. V gene TRBV6-5 combines with J gene TRBJ2-7; tentative D call: TRBD2 (6 bases). The length of the CDR3 is 15 residues. The germline gives CDR1 MNHEY, CDR2 SVGAGI. The germline V and J ends were trimmed by 0 bases and 5 bases, with 14 bases remaining between them.

The J gene is TRBJ2-1, the V gene TRBV2; TRBD2 agrees at 8 bases. CDR1 and CDR2 from the germline V gene are SNHLY and FYNNEI. The junction had 7 bases not matched to a gene; V was cut back by 4 bases and J by 8 bases. The CDR3 runs 14 residues. The chain's CDR3 is CASSVDGGADEQFF. CDR3 sequence (DNA): TGTGCCAGCAGTGTTGACGGGGGGGCTGATGAGCAGTTCTTC.

This clone was counted a few times. The chain uses TRBV5-1 and TRBJ2-7, with D perhaps TRBD2 (7 bases). This CDR3 comprises 16 residues. From germline, CDR1 is SGHRS and CDR2 YFSETQ. V lost 0 bases to trimming and J lost 1 base, with 14 bases between them. In nucleotides, the CDR3 is TGCGCCAGCAGCTTGGTTGACCGGGGGGCGTCCTACGAGCAGTACTTC. Amino acid sequence: CASSLVDRGASYEQYF.

The V gene is TRBV27, the J gene TRBJ2-7, with 8 bases lining up with TRBD2. Germline V gene lookup returns CDR1 MNHEY and CDR2 SMNVEV (reference sequence). The V gene end was trimmed by 4 bases and the J gene end by 7 bases; junction bases not matched to a gene: 9. The CDR3 runs to 14 residues. CDR3 amino acids: CASSSYGTRGEQYF. The CDR3 DNA is TGTGCCAGCAGTTCCTACGGGACTAGGGGGGAGCAGTACTTC.

This chain connects TRBV5-6 to TRBJ1-3; D perhaps matches TRBD1 (5 bases). Trimming shortened V by 4 bases and J by 0 bases, and 17 bases separated the two germline ends. Per germline, CDR1 SGHDT and CDR2 YYEEEE. CDR3 length equals 17 residues. DNA of the CDR3: TGTGCCAGCAGCCCGCGGGGACCGATCAGCTCTGGAAACACCATATATTTT. Translated: CASSPRGPISSGNTIYF.

This sequence joins TRBV7-9 and TRBJ2-7; 13 bases match TRBD2. The CDR3 is 17 amino acids. CDR1 and CDR2 from the germline V gene are SEHNR and FQNEAQ (reference sequence). With V trimmed by 6 bases and J by 0 bases, 8 bases remained unmatched. The CDR3 here is CASSLHGTSGVSYEQYF. The CDR3 DNA sequence: TGTGCCAGCAGTCTCCATGGGACTAGCGGGGTCTCCTACGAGCAGTACTTC. Drawing the rest from reference TRBV7-9 and TRBJ2-7, the complete variable domain is DTGVSQNPRHKITKRGQNVTFRCDPISEHNRLYWYRQTLGQGPEFLTYFQNEAQLEKSRLLSDRFSAERPKGSFSTLEIQRTEQGDSAMYLCASSLHGTSGVSYEQYFGPGTRLTVT.

The chain couples TRBV4-2 to TRBJ2-1; D remains ambiguous. The CDR3 sequence is 15 residues long. V was shortened by 0 bases and J by 8 bases, with 14 bases between the two germline ends. Looked up from germline, CDR1 is LGHNA and CDR2 is YNFKEQ. This chain's CDR3 is CASSQERVVRHEQFF. CDR3 nucleotide sequence: TGTGCCAGCAGCCAAGAACGGGTTGTCCGGCATGAGCAGTTCTTC.

This clone was seen more than once but under ten times. This sequence joins TRBV18 and TRBJ2-4, with a possible D match to TRBD2 (5 bases). The CDR3 length is 13 residues. Germline loops: CDR1 KGHSH, CDR2 LQKENI. V was shortened by 0 bases and J by 6 bases, with 6 bases between the two germline ends. The CDR3: CASSPPGVNIQYF. The DNA of the CDR3 is TGTGCCAGCTCACCACCGGGAGTAAACATTCAGTACTTC.

The chain recombines TRBV5-1 with TRBJ2-1; D might be TRBD2 (6 bases). The ends were cut back, 4 bases at V and 0 bases at J, with 11 bases in the middle. CDR1 is SGHRS, CDR2 YFSETQ, per germline. The CDR3 is 15 residues long. The CDR3 DNA reads as TGCGCCAGCAGCACTGACGGGAGCTCCTACAATGAGCAGTTCTTC. Residues: CASSTDGSSYNEQFF.

The rearrangement links TRBV10-3 to TRBJ2-5, with a possible D match to TRBD2 (5 bases). Germline V gene lookup returns CDR1 ENHRY and CDR2 SYGVKD. The length of the CDR3 is 15 residues. Trimming pared 3 bases from V and 5 bases from J, leaving 16 bases between. Here the CDR3 reads CAISDDPAGAETQYF. CDR3 coding DNA: TGTGCCATCAGTGATGACCCCGCGGGCGCGGAGACCCAGTACTTC.

The V and J genes are TRBV19 and TRBJ1-5, with TRBD1 identical over 7 bases. CDR3 size: 15 residues. With 6 bases clipped from V and 4 bases from J, the junction kept 9 bases outside the gene matches. The germline V gene encodes CDR1 LNHDA and CDR2 SQIVND (reference sequence). CDR3 in DNA: TGTGCCAGTAGCCAGGGGGTGCCGGGTAATCAGCCCCAGCATTTT. Protein sequence: CASSQGVPGNQPQHF.

The rearrangement uses TRBV4-1 and TRBJ1-2, with unresolved D. Deletions cut 4 bases from V and 1 base from J, with 16 bases between. The germline gives CDR1 MGHRA, CDR2 YSYEKL. The CDR3 sequence is 16 residues long. The CDR3 DNA follows: TGCGCCAGCAGCCGCCCGCAGGACGGGAATAACTATGGCTACACCTTC. Translating gives CASSRPQDGNNYGYTF.

Note on this clone: The sample carries other DNA sequences with the same CDR3. The CDR3 nucleotides are TGCAGCGGTTCGGGACACCTGAACACTGAAGCTTTCTTT. It codes for CSGSGHLNTEAFF. The chain couples TRBV29-1 to TRBJ1-1, with TRBD1 as a possible D gene (6 bases). The ends were cut back, 7 bases at V and 0 bases at J, with 12 bases in the middle. Germline V CDR1 and CDR2: SQVTM, ANQGSEA. The CDR3 is 13 residues long.

This rearrangement joins TRBV4-1 to TRBJ1-1, with unresolved D. Trimming took off 7 bases at V and 0 bases at J, with 15 bases between the two ends. CDR1 is MGHRA and CDR2 is YSYEKL in the germline V gene. The CDR3 runs to 15 residues. CDR3 residues: CASTPRGGLNTEAFF. DNA of the CDR3: TGCGCCAGCACTCCCCGGGGAGGTTTGAACACTGAAGCTTTCTTT.

This clone was picked up one time. The chain uses TRBV6-5 and TRBJ2-3; 7 bases map to TRBD1. V shed 4 bases, J shed 7 bases, and the junction held 14 bases outside the gene matches. The germline V gene encodes CDR1 MNHEY and CDR2 SVGAGI. The CDR3 consists of 16 residues. CDR3 sequence reads: CASSSPGTVNGNTQYF. The DNA for the CDR3 is TGTGCCAGCAGTTCCCCCGGGACAGTTAACGGGAATACGCAGTATTTT.